This TCR beta chain was observed in a study of PD-1 blockade in mismatch repair-deficient tumors. Background on the study: Enrolled about 2012-2017, patients had progressing, pretreated mismatch repair-deficient cancers of more than ten types.

As to this clone: The antigen is undetermined.

The CDR3 has 16 residues. V shed 2 bases, J shed 0 bases, and the junction held 1 base outside the gene matches. Germline lookup yields CDR1 ENHRY and CDR2 SYGVKD. Study results and limitations: After pembrolizumab, tumor-resident clones rose rapidly, then generally contracted before radiologic responses.

The data were produced by immunoSEQ multiplex PCR, yet TCRdb's version contains in-frame clones alone and is incomplete. In the table there are approximately 120,000 clones, around 87% of which are singletons. This receptor was obtained from an adult with mismatch repair-deficient cancer. The source was peripheral blood, collected 44 weeks after starting pembrolizumab. V and J are TRBV10-3 and TRBJ1-3; 10 bases agree with TRBD1. As DNA, the CDR3 is TGTGCCATCAGTGAGGGGGACAGGGGCTCTGGAAACACCATATATTTT. Protein sequence: CAISEGDRGSGNTIYF.